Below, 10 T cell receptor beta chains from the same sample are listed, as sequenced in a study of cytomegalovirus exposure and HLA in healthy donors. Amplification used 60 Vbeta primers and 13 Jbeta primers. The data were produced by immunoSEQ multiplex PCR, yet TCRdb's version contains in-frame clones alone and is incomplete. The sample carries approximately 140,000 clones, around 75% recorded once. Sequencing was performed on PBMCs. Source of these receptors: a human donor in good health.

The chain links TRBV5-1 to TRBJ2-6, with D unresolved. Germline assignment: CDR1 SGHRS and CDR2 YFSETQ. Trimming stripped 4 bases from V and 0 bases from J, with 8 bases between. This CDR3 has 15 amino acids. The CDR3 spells CASSPPSSGANVLTF. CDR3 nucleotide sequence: TGCGCCAGCAGCCCACCGAGCTCTGGGGCCAACGTCCTGACTTTC.

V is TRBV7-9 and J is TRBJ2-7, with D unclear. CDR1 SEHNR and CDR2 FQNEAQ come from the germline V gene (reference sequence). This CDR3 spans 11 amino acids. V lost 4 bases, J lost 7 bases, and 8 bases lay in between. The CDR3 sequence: CASSSLYEQYF. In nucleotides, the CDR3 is TGTGCCAGCAGCTCCCTGTATGAGCAGTACTTC.

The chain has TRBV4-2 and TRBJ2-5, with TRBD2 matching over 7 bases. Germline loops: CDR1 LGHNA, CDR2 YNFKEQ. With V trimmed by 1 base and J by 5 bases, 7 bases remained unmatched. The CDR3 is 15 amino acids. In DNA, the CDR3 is TGTGCCAGCAGCCAAGGTGGGAGGGCCATCGAGACCCAGTACTTC. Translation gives CASSQGGRAIETQYF.

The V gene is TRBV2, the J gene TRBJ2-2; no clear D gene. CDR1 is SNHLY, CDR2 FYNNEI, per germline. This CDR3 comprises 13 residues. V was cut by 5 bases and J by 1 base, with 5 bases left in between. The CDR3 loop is CASSPRNTGELFF. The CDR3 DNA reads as TGTGCCAGCAGTCCTAGGAACACCGGGGAGCTGTTTTTT.

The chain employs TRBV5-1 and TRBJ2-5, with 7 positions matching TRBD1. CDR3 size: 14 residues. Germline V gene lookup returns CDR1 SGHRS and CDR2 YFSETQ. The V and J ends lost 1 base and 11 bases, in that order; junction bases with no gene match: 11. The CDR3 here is CASSLSGQSNEQYF. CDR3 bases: TGCGCCAGCAGCTTGTCGGGACAGTCCAATGAGCAGTACTTC.

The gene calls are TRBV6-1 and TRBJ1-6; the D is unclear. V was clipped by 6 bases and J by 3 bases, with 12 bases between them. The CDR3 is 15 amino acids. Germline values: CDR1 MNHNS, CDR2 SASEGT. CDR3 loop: CASSPPRGYNSPLHF. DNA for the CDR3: TGTGCCAGCAGCCCCCCCCGGGGCTATAATTCACCCCTCCACTTT.

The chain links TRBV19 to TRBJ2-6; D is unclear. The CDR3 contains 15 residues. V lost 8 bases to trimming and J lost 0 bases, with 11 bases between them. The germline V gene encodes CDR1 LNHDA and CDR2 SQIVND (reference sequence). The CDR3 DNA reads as TGTGCCAGTTGCCCCGGGTTCTCTGGGGCCAACGTCCTGACTTTC. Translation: CASCPGFSGANVLTF.

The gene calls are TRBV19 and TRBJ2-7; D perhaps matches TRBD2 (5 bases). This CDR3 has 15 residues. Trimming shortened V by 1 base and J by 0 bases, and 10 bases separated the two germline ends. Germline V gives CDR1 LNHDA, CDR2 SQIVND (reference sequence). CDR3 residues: CASSIGTGDSYEQYF. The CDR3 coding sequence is TGTGCCAGTAGTATAGGTACCGGGGACTCCTACGAGCAGTACTTC.

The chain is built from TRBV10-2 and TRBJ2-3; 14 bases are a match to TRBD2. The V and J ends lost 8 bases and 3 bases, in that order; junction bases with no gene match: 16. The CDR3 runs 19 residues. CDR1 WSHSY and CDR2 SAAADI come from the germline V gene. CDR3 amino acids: CASLRLAGGTGGKTDTQYF. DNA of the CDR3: TGCGCCAGCCTTCGACTAGCGGGAGGGACGGGAGGGAAAACAGATACGCAGTATTTT.

CDR3 loop: CASSGAGTGVNEQYF. Here the CDR3 DNA reads TGCGCCAGCAGTGGGGCCGGGACAGGTGTGAACGAGCAGTACTTC. The chain carries TRBV10-1 and TRBJ2-7; 8 bases map to TRBD1. V trimming: 4 bases; J trimming: 5 bases; junction bases outside the gene matches: 10. Germline V gives CDR1 WNHNN, CDR2 SYGVQD (reference sequence). CDR3 size: 15 residues.